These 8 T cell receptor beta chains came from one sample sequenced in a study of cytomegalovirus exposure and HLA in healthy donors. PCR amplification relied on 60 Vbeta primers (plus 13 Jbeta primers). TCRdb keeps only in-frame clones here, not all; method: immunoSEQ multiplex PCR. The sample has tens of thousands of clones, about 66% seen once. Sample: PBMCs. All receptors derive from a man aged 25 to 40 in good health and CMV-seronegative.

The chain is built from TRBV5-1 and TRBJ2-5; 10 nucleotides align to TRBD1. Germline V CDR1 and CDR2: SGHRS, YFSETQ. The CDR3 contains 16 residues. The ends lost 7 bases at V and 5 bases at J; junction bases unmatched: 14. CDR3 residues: CASCQSGQGVLETQYF. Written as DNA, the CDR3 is TGCGCCAGCTGTCAAAGTGGACAGGGGGTCTTGGAGACCCAGTACTTC.

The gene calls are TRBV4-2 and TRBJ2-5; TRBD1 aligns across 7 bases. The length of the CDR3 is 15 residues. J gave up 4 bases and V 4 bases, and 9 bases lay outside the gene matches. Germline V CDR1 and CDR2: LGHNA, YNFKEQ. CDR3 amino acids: CASSPRQGIGETQYF. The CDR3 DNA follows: TGTGCCAGCAGCCCTAGACAGGGTATTGGAGAGACCCAGTACTTC.

CDR3 coding DNA: TGTGCCAGCAGTTCGGACAGGAACACTGAAGCTTTCTTT. This gives the protein CASSSDRNTEAFF. The V call is TRBV11-2, the J call TRBJ1-1, with D possibly TRBD1 on 6 matching bases. The CDR3 length is 13 residues. The germline CDR1 and CDR2 sequences are SGHAT and FQNNGV. The germline V and J ends were trimmed by 6 bases and 1 base, with 9 bases remaining between them.

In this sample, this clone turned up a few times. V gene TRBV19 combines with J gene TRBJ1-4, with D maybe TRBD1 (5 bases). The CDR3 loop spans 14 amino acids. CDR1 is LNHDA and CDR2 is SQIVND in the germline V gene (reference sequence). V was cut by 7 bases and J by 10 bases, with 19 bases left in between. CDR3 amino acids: CASKGVSKERKLFF. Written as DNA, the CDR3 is TGTGCCAGTAAAGGGGTATCGAAGGAGAGAAAACTGTTTTTT.

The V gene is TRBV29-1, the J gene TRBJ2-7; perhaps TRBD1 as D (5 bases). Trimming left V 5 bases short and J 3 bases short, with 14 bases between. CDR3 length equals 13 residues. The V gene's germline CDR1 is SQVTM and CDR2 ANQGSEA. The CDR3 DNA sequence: TGCAGCGTTACAGGTGAAGTGGACTACGAGCAGTACTTC. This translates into CSVTGEVDYEQYF.

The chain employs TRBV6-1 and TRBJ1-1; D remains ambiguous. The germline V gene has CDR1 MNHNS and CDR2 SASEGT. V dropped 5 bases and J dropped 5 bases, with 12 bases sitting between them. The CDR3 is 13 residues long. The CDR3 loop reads CASSQGRRTEAFF. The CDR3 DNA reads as TGTGCCAGCAGTCAAGGGAGGAGGACTGAAGCTTTCTTT.

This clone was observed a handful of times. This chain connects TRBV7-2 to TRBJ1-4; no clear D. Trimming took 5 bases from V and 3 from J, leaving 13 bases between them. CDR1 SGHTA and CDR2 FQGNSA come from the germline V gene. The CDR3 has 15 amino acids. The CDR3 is CASSLSNLANEKLFF. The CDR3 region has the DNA TGTGCCAGCAGCCTCTCAAACTTAGCTAATGAAAAACTGTTTTTT.

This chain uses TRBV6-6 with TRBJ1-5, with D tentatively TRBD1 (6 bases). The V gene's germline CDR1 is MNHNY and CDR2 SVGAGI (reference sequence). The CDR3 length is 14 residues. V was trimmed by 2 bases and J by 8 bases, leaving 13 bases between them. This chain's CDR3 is CASSYVAEGEPQHF. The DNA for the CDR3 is TGTGCCAGCAGTTACGTCGCAGAGGGGGAGCCCCAGCATTTT.